This TCR beta chain is drawn from a study of T cells in Graves' hyperthyroidism and ophthalmopathy. About the research overall: Any treatment followed the collection of peripheral blood at initial diagnosis. Study-wide findings and caveats: Model output signaled ophthalmopathy a median around 6.9 months ahead of onset.

What was amplified from RNA transcripts were TCR beta CDR3 regions. Researchers ran a first-round RT-PCR on the TCR CDR3 using the HTBI primer set. TCRdb reprocessed the multiplex PCR reads with MiXCR, giving one entry per CDR3 protein. The data hold about half a million distinct CDR3 sequences, with nearly 20% observed a single time. Reasons for excluding patients were uncontrolled infection, other autoimmune disease, pregnancy or lactation. Thyroid ultrasound and orbital computed tomography, with clinical symptoms and serum thyroxine and TRAb, informed diagnoses. The germline gives CDR1 DFQATT, CDR2 SNEGSKA (reference sequence). This CDR3 is built from 15 residues. The V end was cut by 0 bases, the J end by 2 bases, with 13 bases between. This clonotype was seen a handful of times. Its antigen remains unknown.

This TCR derives from a man aged 35 to 55 with Graves' ophthalmopathy. The chain carries TRBV20-1 and TRBJ1-1; the D gene is possibly TRBD1 (5 bases). The sample comprised blood. The CDR3 reads CSARDSGRTNTEAFF. The CDR3 DNA follows: TGCAGTGCTAGAGACTCGGGTAGGACAAACACTGAAGCTTTCTTT.